One sample yielded the 7 T cell receptor beta chains listed below, sequenced in a study of T cell changes during pregnancy in multiple sclerosis. Clones were sequenced by immunoSEQ multiplex PCR, and TCRdb holds only the in-frame ones, with some missing. The data contain tens of thousands of clones, 94% of them seen just once; the ten biggest clones take up more than 0.95%. Specimen: peripheral blood, collected in the second trimester of pregnancy. The receptors were gathered from a female donor in good health, enrolled as a control in a pregnancy study.

The chain carries TRBV6-5 and TRBJ1-1; D perhaps matches TRBD1 (5 bases). Germline V gene sequence: CDR1 MNHEY, CDR2 SVGAGI. The CDR3 is 14 residues long. Trimming left V 4 bases short and J 0 bases short, with 9 bases between. The CDR3 reads CASSWHRLNTEAFF. CDR3 nucleotide sequence: TGTGCCAGCAGTTGGCACAGGTTGAACACTGAAGCTTTCTTT.

The gene calls are TRBV5-4 and TRBJ2-1; a weak D match, TRBD1 (5 bases). Between the trimmed V and J ends, which lost 5 bases and 7 bases, there was a span of 19 bases. Germline CDR1 is SGHNT and CDR2 is YYREEE (reference sequence). This CDR3 region has 15 residues. In nucleotides, the CDR3 is TGTGCCAGCAGTCCAAGGAAGGGGATAATGAATGAGCAGTTCTTC. Translation gives CASSPRKGIMNEQFF.

The chain couples TRBV5-8 to TRBJ1-5; 8 bases agree with TRBD1. Unmatched junction bases numbered 3, after V lost 4 bases and J lost 3 bases. This CDR3 is built from 14 residues. In germline, CDR1 is SGHTS, CDR2 YDEGEE. For the CDR3, the DNA is TGTGCCAGCAGCATGGGACAGGTCAATCAGCCCCAGCATTTT. Its protein is CASSMGQVNQPQHF.

The rearrangement uses TRBV4-2 and TRBJ1-5; no definite D call. This CDR3 spans 16 amino acids. The V end lost 1 base, the J end lost 6 bases, and 16 bases lay between the germline ends. Germline CDR1 LGHNA, CDR2 YNFKEQ. The CDR3: CASSQGDLERAQPQHF. CDR3 bases: TGTGCCAGCAGCCAAGGAGACCTCGAGAGGGCTCAGCCCCAGCATTTT.

The chain has TRBV5-1 and TRBJ2-2; 9 bases map to TRBD1. Per germline, CDR1 SGHRS and CDR2 YFSETQ. The ends lost 0 bases at V and 7 bases at J; junction bases unmatched: 7. The CDR3 has 16 residues. Here the CDR3 reads CASSLGGTGRNGELFF. The CDR3 region has the DNA TGCGCCAGCAGCTTGGGAGGGACAGGGCGAAACGGGGAGCTGTTTTTT.

The CDR3 region is CASSRGQGPEKLFF. The CDR3 bases are TGTGCCAGCAGCCGCGGACAGGGGCCCGAAAAACTGTTTTTT. The gene calls are TRBV7-2 and TRBJ1-4; 9 bases line up with TRBD1. CDR1 is SGHTA, CDR2 FQGNSA, per germline. V lost 5 bases, J lost 8 bases, and 6 bases stayed unmatched. The CDR3 consists of 14 residues.

The chain uses TRBV28 and TRBJ2-3; D is possibly TRBD2 (6 bases). This CDR3 contains 13 residues. The germline gives CDR1 MDHEN, CDR2 SYDVKM. Trimming took 5 bases from V and 3 from J, leaving 9 bases between them. CDR3 sequence (DNA): TGTGCCAGCAGTGGAGGGCCTACAGATACGCAGTATTTT. The encoded protein is CASSGGPTDTQYF.